The rows below give T cell receptor beta chains drawn from one sample of a study of control samples from healthy donors and cancer patients. Profiling relied on immunoSEQ multiplex PCR, and the TCRdb table lists in-frame clones only, not all of them. The sample has about 170,000 clones, around 94% seen once. The sequenced sample was blood. The source is a young woman in good health. Both conserved end residues are part of each CDR3. The order of the fields is CDR3 DNA, CDR3 protein, clone size, J gene, CDR3 length, D gene, V gene. The D gene is left open where the match is weak. Only some rows state a clone size, as once, few, many or a class for expanded clones.

DNA: TGTGCCAGCAGCCGTCTATCGTTACTGCGCACCCACGAGCAGTACTTC
CDR3: CASSRLSLLRTHEQYF
size: NA
J: TRBJ2-7
length: 16
D: NA
V: TRBV6-2/TRBV6-3

DNA: TGTGCAAGTCGCTCAGACAAGACTAGCTCCGAAGTGGACGAGCAGTACTTC
CDR3: CASRSDKTSSEVDEQYF
size: NA
J: TRBJ2-7
length: 17
D: NA
V: TRBV12-2

DNA: TGTGCCAGCAGTTTAATAGAAAACCGTGAAGCTTTCTTT
CDR3: CASSLIENREAFF
size: NA
J: TRBJ1-1
length: 13
D: NA
V: TRBV28

DNA: TGTGCCAGCAGTCGTACCTACGAGCAGTACTTC
CDR3: CASSRTYEQYF
size: NA
J: TRBJ2-7
length: 11
D: NA
V: TRBV28

DNA: TGCGCCAGCAGCTTGGGACAGGGGGCAGATACGCAGTATTTT
CDR3: CASSLGQGADTQYF
size: NA
J: TRBJ2-3
length: 14
D: TRBD1
V: TRBV5-1

DNA: TGTGCCAGCAGCAGAACCGGGACAGGGGGAGCTGAAGCTTTCTTT
CDR3: CASSRTGTGGAEAFF
size: NA
J: TRBJ1-1
length: 15
D: TRBD1
V: TRBV7-3

DNA: TGCGCCAGCAGCTTGTACCAGACTACGTACGAGCAGTACTTC
CDR3: CASSLYQTTYEQYF
size: few
J: TRBJ2-7
length: 14
D: NA
V: TRBV5-1

DNA: TGTGCCAGCAGCTTAGCTGCTAGCGGGAGGACTTACGAGCAGTACTTC
CDR3: CASSLAASGRTYEQYF
size: NA
J: TRBJ2-7
length: 16
D: TRBD2
V: TRBV7-2

DNA: TGTGCCAGTAGTCTACAGAGCTCCTACGAGCAGTACTTC
CDR3: CASSLQSSYEQYF
size: few
J: TRBJ2-7
length: 13
D: NA
V: TRBV19

DNA: TGTGCCAGCAGCTTGGGACGGCCCTACGAGCAGTACTTC
CDR3: CASSLGRPYEQYF
size: NA
J: TRBJ2-7
length: 13
D: NA
V: TRBV5-5

DNA: TGTGCCAGCGGACACAGGGTGGGTCAGCCCCAGCATTTT
CDR3: CASGHRVGQPQHF
size: NA
J: TRBJ1-5
length: 13
D: NA
V: TRBV27

DNA: TGCGCCAGCAGCCTCAGAGTAGGGGGCAATGAGCAGTTCTTC
CDR3: CASSLRVGGNEQFF
size: NA
J: TRBJ2-1
length: 14
D: NA
V: TRBV4-3

DNA: TGTGCCAGCAGTTACGGGGCAGGTTGGGGCTACACCTTC
CDR3: CASSYGAGWGYTF
size: NA
J: TRBJ1-2
length: 13
D: NA
V: TRBV6-5

DNA: TGTGCCAGTAGTATGGGAGGGACAGGGGGGGTTCAGCCCCAGCATTTT
CDR3: CASSMGGTGGVQPQHF
size: NA
J: TRBJ1-5
length: 16
D: TRBD1
V: TRBV19

DNA: TGTGCCAGTACCTCAGGGACAGGGCTGGTTCAGCCCCAGCATTTT
CDR3: CASTSGTGLVQPQHF
size: NA
J: TRBJ1-5
length: 15
D: TRBD1
V: TRBV19

DNA: TGCAGCGTTGAAGTGAGCAGGGCAGCAGATACGCAGTATTTT
CDR3: CSVEVSRAADTQYF
size: NA
J: TRBJ2-3
length: 14
D: NA
V: TRBV29-1

DNA: TGTGCCAGCAGCGCTGGGGCGGGGGGCCAGAGAGATACGCAGTATTTT
CDR3: CASSAGAGGQRDTQYF
size: NA
J: TRBJ2-3
length: 16
D: TRBD2
V: TRBV9

DNA: TGTGCCAGCAGGGGGACAGGGGGCGTCGCAGATACGCAGTATTTT
CDR3: CASRGTGGVADTQYF
size: once
J: TRBJ2-3
length: 15
D: TRBD1
V: TRBV6-5

DNA: TGTGCCAGCAGCAACAGGGGAACGCAGGACGGCTACACCTTC
CDR3: CASSNRGTQDGYTF
size: NA
J: TRBJ1-2
length: 14
D: TRBD1
V: TRBV6-5

DNA: TGTGCCAGCAGTCCGGGGAATTCTAACTATGGCTACACCTTC
CDR3: CASSPGNSNYGYTF
size: NA
J: TRBJ1-2
length: 14
D: NA
V: TRBV6-2/TRBV6-3

DNA: TGTGCCAGCTCACCGGGACTATCAACTTACAATGAGCAGTTCTTC
CDR3: CASSPGLSTYNEQFF
size: NA
J: TRBJ2-1
length: 15
D: TRBD2
V: TRBV18

DNA: TGTGCCAGCAGCTTCACCTCGGGGGTGGCTTCACCCCTCCACTTT
CDR3: CASSFTSGVASPLHF
size: once
J: TRBJ1-6
length: 15
D: NA
V: TRBV11-2

DNA: TGTGCCAGTAGTGCCCAGAATTTCTATAATTCACCCCTCCACTTT
CDR3: CASSAQNFYNSPLHF
size: NA
J: TRBJ1-6
length: 15
D: NA
V: TRBV19

DNA: TGTGCCAGCAGTTGGGCGGGCACTAATAGGGGAGATACGCAGTATTTT
CDR3: CASSWAGTNRGDTQYF
size: NA
J: TRBJ2-3
length: 16
D: NA
V: TRBV6-2/TRBV6-3

DNA: TGTGCCAGCAGGCACGATCCGGGACGGCCCCCAGATACGCAGTATTTT
CDR3: CASRHDPGRPPDTQYF
size: NA
J: TRBJ2-3
length: 16
D: NA
V: TRBV28

DNA: TGTGCCAGCAGTGAACCGGGACAGGACTTAGCGGAAAAACTGTTTTTT
CDR3: CASSEPGQDLAEKLFF
size: NA
J: TRBJ1-4
length: 16
D: TRBD1
V: TRBV6-1

DNA: TGTGCCAGCAGCCTTAGGGGAGAGACCCAGTACTTC
CDR3: CASSLRGETQYF
size: NA
J: TRBJ2-5
length: 12
D: NA
V: TRBV7-8

DNA: TGCGCCAGCAGTGGACTTCCGGGACAGCCGAACACTGAAGCTTTCTTT
CDR3: CASSGLPGQPNTEAFF
size: NA
J: TRBJ1-1
length: 16
D: TRBD1
V: TRBV10-2

DNA: TGTGCCAGCAGTCTTGCTAAGGAGACCCAGTACTTC
CDR3: CASSLAKETQYF
size: NA
J: TRBJ2-5
length: 12
D: NA
V: TRBV28